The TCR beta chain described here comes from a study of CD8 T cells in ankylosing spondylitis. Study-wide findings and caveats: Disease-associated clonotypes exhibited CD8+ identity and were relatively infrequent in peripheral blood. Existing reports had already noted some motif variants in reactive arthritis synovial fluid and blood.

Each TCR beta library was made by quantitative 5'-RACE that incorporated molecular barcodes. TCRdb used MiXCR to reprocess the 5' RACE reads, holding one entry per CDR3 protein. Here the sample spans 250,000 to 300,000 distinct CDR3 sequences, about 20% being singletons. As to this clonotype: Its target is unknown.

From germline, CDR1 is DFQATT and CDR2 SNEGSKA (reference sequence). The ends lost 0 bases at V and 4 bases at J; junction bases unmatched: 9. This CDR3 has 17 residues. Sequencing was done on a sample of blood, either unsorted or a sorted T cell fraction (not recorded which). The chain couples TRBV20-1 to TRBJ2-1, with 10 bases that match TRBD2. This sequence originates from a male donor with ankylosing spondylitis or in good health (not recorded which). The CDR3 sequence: CSARDLALAGVYNEQFF. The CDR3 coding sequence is TGCAGTGCTAGAGATCTGGCTCTAGCGGGAGTTTACAATGAGCAGTTCTTC.